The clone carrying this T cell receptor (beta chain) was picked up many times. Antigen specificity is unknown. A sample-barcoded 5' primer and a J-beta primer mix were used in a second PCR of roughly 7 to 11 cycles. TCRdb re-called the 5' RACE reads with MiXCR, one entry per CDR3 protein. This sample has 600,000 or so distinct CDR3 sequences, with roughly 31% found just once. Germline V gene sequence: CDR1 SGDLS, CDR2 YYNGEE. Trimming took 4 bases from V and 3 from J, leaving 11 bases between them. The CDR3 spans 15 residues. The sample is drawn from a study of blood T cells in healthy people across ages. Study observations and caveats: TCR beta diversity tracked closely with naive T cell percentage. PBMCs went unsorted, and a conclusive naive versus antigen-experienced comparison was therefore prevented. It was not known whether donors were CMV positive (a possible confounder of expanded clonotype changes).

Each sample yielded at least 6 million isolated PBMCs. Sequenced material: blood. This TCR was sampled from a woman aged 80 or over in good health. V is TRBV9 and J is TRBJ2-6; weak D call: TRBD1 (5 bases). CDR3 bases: TGTGCCAGCAGCTCCTCAGGGAATGGGGCCAACGTCCTGACTTTC. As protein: CASSSSGNGANVLTF. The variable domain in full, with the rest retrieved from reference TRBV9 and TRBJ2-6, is DSGVTQTPKHLITATGQRVTLRCSPRSGDLSVYWYQQSLDQGLQFLIQYYNGEERAKGNILERFSAQQFPDLHSELNLSSLELGDSALYFCASSSSGNGANVLTFGAGSRLTVL.